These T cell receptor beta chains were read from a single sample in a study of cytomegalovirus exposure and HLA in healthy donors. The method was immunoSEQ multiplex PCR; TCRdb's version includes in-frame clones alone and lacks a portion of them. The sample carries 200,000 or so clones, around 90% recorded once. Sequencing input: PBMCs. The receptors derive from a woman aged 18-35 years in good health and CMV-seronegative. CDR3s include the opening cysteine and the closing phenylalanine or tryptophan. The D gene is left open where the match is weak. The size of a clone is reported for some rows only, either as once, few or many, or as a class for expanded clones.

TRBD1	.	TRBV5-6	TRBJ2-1	CASSSIQGSSYNEQFF	TGTGCCAGCAGCTCGATACAGGGGAGCTCCTACAATGAGCAGTTCTTC
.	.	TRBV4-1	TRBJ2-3	CASSQSLAPGKNTQYF	TGCGCCAGCAGCCAATCATTAGCCCCAGGGAAGAATACGCAGTATTTT
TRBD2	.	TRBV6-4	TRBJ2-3	CASSEGTSGRVADTQYF	TGTGCCAGCAGTGAAGGGACTAGCGGGAGGGTGGCAGATACGCAGTATTTT
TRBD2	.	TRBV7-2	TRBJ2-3	CASSLDLRLAGGTDTQYF	TGTGCCAGCAGCTTAGATTTGCGGCTAGCGGGAGGAACAGATACGCAGTATTTT
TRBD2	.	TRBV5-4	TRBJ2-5	CASSLGEREVETQYF	TGTGCCAGCAGCTTGGGGGAGCGGGAGGTTGAGACCCAGTACTTC
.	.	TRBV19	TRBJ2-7	CASSPGRLSSYEQYF	TGTGCCAGTAGCCCGGGTCGCCTCAGCTCCTACGAGCAGTACTTC
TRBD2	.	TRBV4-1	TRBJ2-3	CASSHAGGLSDTQYF	TGCGCCAGCAGCCACGCGGGAGGGCTTTCAGATACGCAGTATTTT
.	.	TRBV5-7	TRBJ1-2	CASSPDSSSKFGYTF	TGTGCCAGCAGCCCGGACAGCTCCTCTAAGTTCGGCTACACCTTC
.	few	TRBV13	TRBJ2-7	CASSLGYNYEQYF	TGTGCCAGCAGCCTCGGGTACAACTACGAGCAGTACTTC
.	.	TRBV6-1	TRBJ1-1	CASRGRGSEAFF	TGTGCCAGCAGGGGGCGCGGGAGTGAAGCTTTCTTT
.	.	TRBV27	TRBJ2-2	CASTSFGDTGELFF	TGTGCCAGCACATCGTTCGGGGACACCGGGGAGCTGTTTTTT
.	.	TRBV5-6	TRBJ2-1	CASSLLAEGAYNEQFF	TGTGCCAGCAGCTTGCTAGCGGAGGGGGCCTACAATGAGCAGTTCTTC
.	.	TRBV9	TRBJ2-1	CASSVAGRTNEQFF	TGTGCCAGCAGCGTAGCAGGCAGAACCAATGAGCAGTTCTTC
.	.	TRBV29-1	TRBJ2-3	CSVGTSTDTQYF	TGCAGCGTTGGGACTAGCACAGATACGCAGTATTTT
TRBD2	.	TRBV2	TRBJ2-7	CATLGTSGGYEQYF	TGTGCCACCCTCGGGACTAGCGGGGGGTACGAGCAGTACTTC
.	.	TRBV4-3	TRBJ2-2	CASSQQRERVPGELFF	TGCGCCAGCAGCCAACAACGGGAGAGGGTTCCCGGGGAGCTGTTTTTT
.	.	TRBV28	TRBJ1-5	CASSLSGASNQPQHF	TGTGCCAGCAGTTTATCAGGGGCCAGCAATCAGCCCCAGCATTTT
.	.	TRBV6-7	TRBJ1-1	CASSYSIGGETNTEAFF	TGTGCCAGCAGTTACTCGATCGGGGGGGAGACGAACACTGAAGCTTTCTTT
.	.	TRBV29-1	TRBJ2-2	CSVEDEGPGELFF	TGCAGCGTTGAAGATGAGGGCCCCGGGGAGCTGTTTTTT
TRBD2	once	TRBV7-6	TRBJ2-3	CASSFDPGLTNTDTQYF	TGTGCCAGCAGCTTCGATCCGGGACTAACAAACACAGATACGCAGTATTTT
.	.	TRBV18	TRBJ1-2	CASSPPGGYGYTF	TGTGCCAGCTCACCCCCGGGGGGATACGGCTACACCTTC
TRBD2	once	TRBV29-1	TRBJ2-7	CSVVGGRDNEQYF	TGCAGCGTTGTTGGCGGGAGAGACAACGAGCAGTACTTC
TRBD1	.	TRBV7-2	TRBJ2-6	CASSSVGQGSSGANVLTF	TGTGCCAGCAGCTCCGTGGGACAGGGAAGCTCTGGGGCCAACGTCCTGACTTTC
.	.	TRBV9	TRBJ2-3	CASSVGQGEVHTDTQYF	TGTGCCAGCAGCGTAGGGCAGGGGGAGGTTCACACAGATACGCAGTATTTT
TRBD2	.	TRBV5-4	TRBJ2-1	CASSLDAAGGYNEQFF	TGTGCCAGCAGCTTGGATGCAGCGGGAGGATACAATGAGCAGTTCTTC
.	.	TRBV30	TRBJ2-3	CAWSEGNTDTQYF	TGTGCCTGGAGTGAGGGGAACACAGATACGCAGTATTTT
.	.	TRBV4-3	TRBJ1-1	CASSQETPASGMNTEAFF	TGCGCCAGCAGCCAAGAAACCCCCGCCAGCGGCATGAACACTGAAGCTTTCTTT
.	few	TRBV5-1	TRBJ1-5	CAGDMGVNQPQHF	TGCGCAGGGGATATGGGCGTCAATCAGCCCCAGCATTTT
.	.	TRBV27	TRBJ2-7	CASSPRLAYYEQYF	TGTGCCAGCAGTCCCCGTTTAGCTTACTACGAGCAGTACTTC
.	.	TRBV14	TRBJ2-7	CASSNDGSEQYF	TGTGCCAGCAGCAACGACGGGTCCGAGCAGTACTTC
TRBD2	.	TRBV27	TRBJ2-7	CASSLGLAGYEQYF	TGTGCCAGCAGTCTCGGACTAGCGGGGTACGAGCAGTACTTC
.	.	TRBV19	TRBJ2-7	CASSIDRLEEQYF	TGTGCCAGTAGTATAGACAGGTTGGAAGAGCAGTACTTC
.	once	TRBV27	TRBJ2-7	CASSLSHGSSYEQYF	TGTGCCAGCAGTTTATCTCACGGTAGCTCCTACGAGCAGTACTTC
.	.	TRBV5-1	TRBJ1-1	CASSLNGWRTEAFF	TGCGCCAGCAGCTTAAATGGTTGGAGGACTGAAGCTTTCTTT
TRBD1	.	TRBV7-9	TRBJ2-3	CASSFGTGVHTQYF	TGTGCCAGCAGCTTCGGGACAGGGGTTCATACGCAGTATTTT